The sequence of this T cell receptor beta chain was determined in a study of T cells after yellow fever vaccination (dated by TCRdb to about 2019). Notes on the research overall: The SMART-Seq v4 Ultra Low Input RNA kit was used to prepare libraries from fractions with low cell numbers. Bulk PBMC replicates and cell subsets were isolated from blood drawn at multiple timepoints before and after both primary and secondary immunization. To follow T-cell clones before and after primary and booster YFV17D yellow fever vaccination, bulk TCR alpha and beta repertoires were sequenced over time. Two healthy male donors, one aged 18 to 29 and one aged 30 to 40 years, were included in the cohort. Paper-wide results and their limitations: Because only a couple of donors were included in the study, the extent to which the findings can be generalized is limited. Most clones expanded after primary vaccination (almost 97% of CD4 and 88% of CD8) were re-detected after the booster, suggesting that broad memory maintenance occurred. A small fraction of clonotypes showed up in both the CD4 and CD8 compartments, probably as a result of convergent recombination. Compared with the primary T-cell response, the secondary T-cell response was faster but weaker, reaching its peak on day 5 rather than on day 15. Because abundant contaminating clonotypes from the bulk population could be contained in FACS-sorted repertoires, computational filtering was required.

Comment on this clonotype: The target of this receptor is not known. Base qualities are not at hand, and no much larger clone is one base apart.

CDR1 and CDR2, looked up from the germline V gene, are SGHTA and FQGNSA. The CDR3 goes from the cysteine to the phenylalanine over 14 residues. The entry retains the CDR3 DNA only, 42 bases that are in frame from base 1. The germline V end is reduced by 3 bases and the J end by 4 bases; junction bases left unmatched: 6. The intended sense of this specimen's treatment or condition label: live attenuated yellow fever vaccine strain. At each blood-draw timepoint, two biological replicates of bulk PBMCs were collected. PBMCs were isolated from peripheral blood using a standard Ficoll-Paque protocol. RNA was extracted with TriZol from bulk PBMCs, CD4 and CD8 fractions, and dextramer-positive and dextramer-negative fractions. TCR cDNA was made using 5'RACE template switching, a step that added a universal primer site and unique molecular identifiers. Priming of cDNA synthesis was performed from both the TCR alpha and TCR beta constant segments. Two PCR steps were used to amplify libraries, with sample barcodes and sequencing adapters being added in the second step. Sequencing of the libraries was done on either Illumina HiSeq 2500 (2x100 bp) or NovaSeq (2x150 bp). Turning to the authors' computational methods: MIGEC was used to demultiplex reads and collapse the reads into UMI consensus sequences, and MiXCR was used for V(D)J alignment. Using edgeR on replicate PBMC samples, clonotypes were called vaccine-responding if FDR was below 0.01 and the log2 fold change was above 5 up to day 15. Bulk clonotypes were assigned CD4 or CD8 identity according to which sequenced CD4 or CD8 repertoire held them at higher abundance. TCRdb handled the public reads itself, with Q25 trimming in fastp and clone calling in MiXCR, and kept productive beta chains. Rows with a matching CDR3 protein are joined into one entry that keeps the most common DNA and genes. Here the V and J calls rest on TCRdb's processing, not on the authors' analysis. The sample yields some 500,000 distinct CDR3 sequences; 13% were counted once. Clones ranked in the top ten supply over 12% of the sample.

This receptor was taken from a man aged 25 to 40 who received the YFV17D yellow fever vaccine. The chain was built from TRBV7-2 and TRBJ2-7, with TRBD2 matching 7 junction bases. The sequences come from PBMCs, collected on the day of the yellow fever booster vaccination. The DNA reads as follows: TGTGCCAGCAGCTTTACAGCGGGACCATACGAGCAGTACTTC. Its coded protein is CASSFTAGPYEQYF.